The 21 T cell receptor beta chains in this list originate from one sample, sequenced in a study of blood T cell repertoires in COVID-19. The data were produced by immunoSEQ multiplex PCR, yet TCRdb's version contains in-frame clones alone and is incomplete. The data contain more than 200,000 clones, about nine tenths of them singletons. Sequencing was done on a sample of peripheral blood. The receptors were sampled from a woman aged 50 to 60 with acute or convalescent COVID-19.

This chain connects TRBV7-2 to TRBJ2-1; no definite D call. There are 12 residues in the CDR3. V was shortened by 2 bases and J by 8 bases, with 7 bases between the two germline ends. Germline values: CDR1 SGHTA, CDR2 FQGNSA. DNA of the CDR3: TGTGCCAGCAGCTTATCAGGCGATGAGCAGTTCTTC. Translated, it gives CASSLSGDEQFF.

This clone was observed once. The chain has TRBV27 and TRBJ2-7, with 10 bases lining up with TRBD1. Germline CDR1 MNHEY, CDR2 SMNVEV (reference sequence). After removal of 0 bases from V and 3 bases from J, the junction contained 14 bases not matched to a gene. CDR3 length: 19 residues. Written as DNA, the CDR3 is TGTGCCAGCAGTTTATCCCTCGAGGGGCCGACAGGGGGCATCTACGAGCAGTACTTC. It codes for CASSLSLEGPTGGIYEQYF.

The DNA of the CDR3 is TGTGCCTGGACCCGTTCTGGCGGGAACACCGGGGAGCTGTTTTTT. Translation gives CAWTRSGGNTGELFF. The rearrangement joins TRBV30 to TRBJ2-2, with no clear D. CDR1 and CDR2 from the germline V gene are GTSNPN and SVGIG (reference sequence). V was trimmed by 4 bases and J by 1 base, leaving 13 bases between them. CDR3 size: 15 residues.

The chain is built from TRBV4-2 and TRBJ1-4; TRBD1 aligns across 8 bases. The CDR3 is 16 residues long. Germline lookup yields CDR1 LGHNA and CDR2 YNFKEQ. Trimming took 4 bases from V and 7 from J; bases not matched to a gene: 11. CDR3 sequence: CASSLWTGTGSEKLFF. The CDR3 region has the DNA TGTGCCAGCAGCCTCTGGACAGGGACTGGTAGTGAAAAACTGTTTTTT.

This chain joins TRBV9 and TRBJ2-3, with D unclear. Germline CDR1 is SGDLS and CDR2 is YYNGEE. CDR3 length: 14 amino acids. V lost 3 bases and J lost 4, with 12 bases in between. CDR3 protein: CASSGAPPPDTQYF. CDR3 sequence (DNA): TGTGCCAGCAGCGGGGCTCCTCCTCCAGATACGCAGTATTTT.

This chain links TRBV10-3 with TRBJ2-3, with 12 nucleotides matching TRBD2. The CDR3 loop spans 17 amino acids. Per the germline V gene, CDR1 is ENHRY and CDR2 is SYGVKD. Trimming took 7 bases from V and 0 from J; bases not matched to a gene: 8. CDR3 region: CAITGTSGYTSTDTQYF. In DNA, the CDR3 is TGTGCCATCACTGGGACTAGCGGGTATACTAGCACAGATACGCAGTATTTT.

The CDR3 reads CASSLGSVMSGELFF. The CDR3 DNA follows: TGTGCCAGCAGCTTAGGAAGCGTCATGTCCGGGGAGCTGTTTTTT. This sequence joins TRBV11-2 and TRBJ2-2; D is undetermined. V was trimmed by 1 base and J by 6 bases, leaving 12 bases between them. The CDR3 consists of 15 residues. Germline values: CDR1 SGHAT, CDR2 FQNNGV.

The rearrangement joins TRBV5-1 to TRBJ2-3; 7 nucleotides match TRBD1. The junction had 7 bases not matched to a gene; V was cut back by 4 bases and J by 2 bases. This CDR3 comprises 15 residues. The V gene's germline CDR1 is SGHRS and CDR2 YFSETQ. The CDR3 nucleotides are TGCGCCAGCAGCCCGTCGGGACAGTACACAGATACGCAGTATTTT. This gives the protein CASSPSGQYTDTQYF.

The genes are TRBV23-1 and TRBJ2-1; D is unclear. TRBV23-1 is an ORF, and what it does is uncertain. The V gene lost 0 bases and the J gene lost 1 base, with 4 bases spanning the gap. The CDR3 has 14 residues. The CDR3 protein is CASSQSRSYNEQFF. The CDR3 DNA reads TGCGCCAGCAGTCAATCCCGGTCCTACAATGAGCAGTTCTTC.

V is TRBV15 and J is TRBJ1-5; maybe TRBD1 (5 bases). CDR1 is LNHNV and CDR2 is YYDKDF in the germline V gene (reference sequence). Trimming took off 3 bases at V and 3 bases at J, with 12 bases between the two ends. This CDR3 has 15 amino acids. CDR3 sequence (DNA): TGTGCCACCAGCAGTAAGACAGAAGCCAATCAGCCCCAGCATTTT. Protein sequence: CATSSKTEANQPQHF.

The chain carries TRBV19 and TRBJ2-4, with a tentative D call TRBD2 (5 bases). The V end was cut by 3 bases, the J end by 6 bases, with 12 bases between. Germline V gene data show CDR1 as LNHDA and CDR2 as SQIVND (reference sequence). The CDR3 contains 14 residues. This CDR3 reads CASSMTGKGNIQYF. The CDR3 DNA is TGTGCCAGTAGTATGACGGGAAAAGGAAACATTCAGTACTTC.

The rearrangement uses TRBV5-5 and TRBJ1-4; D may be TRBD1 (6 bases). The germline V gene encodes CDR1 SGHKS and CDR2 YYEKEE (reference sequence). The V and J ends lost 4 bases and 4 bases respectively, with 11 bases between them. There are 14 residues in the CDR3. This CDR3 is CASSKDSLNEKLFF. The CDR3 bases are TGTGCCAGCAGCAAGGACAGCCTTAATGAAAAACTGTTTTTT.

V gene TRBV10-3 combines with J gene TRBJ2-3; TRBD1 matches at 7 bases. The CDR3 extends over 15 amino acids. With 2 bases clipped from V and 5 bases from J, the junction kept 7 bases outside the gene matches. Germline lookup yields CDR1 ENHRY and CDR2 SYGVKD. The chain's CDR3 is CAISEPYRGGDTQYF. CDR3 nucleotides: TGTGCCATCAGTGAGCCCTACAGGGGCGGAGATACGCAGTATTTT.

The chain is built from TRBV3-1 (or the pseudogene TRBV3-2) and TRBJ1-1, with TRBD1 identical over 8 bases. This CDR3 comprises 18 residues. The germline V gene encodes CDR1 LGHDT and CDR2 YNNKEL (reference sequence). With V trimmed by 5 bases and J by 1 base, 15 bases remained unmatched. The CDR3 here is CASSFLPSTGTGNTEAFF. The DNA for the CDR3 is TGTGCCAGCAGCTTCCTCCCCTCGACCGGGACAGGGAACACTGAAGCTTTCTTT.

CDR3 sequence reads: CASSTDRGEQYF. The CDR3 DNA reads as TGTGCCAGCAGCACCGACAGGGGCGAGCAGTACTTC. The rearrangement joins TRBV6-6 to TRBJ2-7; 8 nucleotides align to TRBD1. With 6 bases clipped from V and 6 bases from J, the junction kept 4 bases outside the gene matches. The length of the CDR3 is 12 residues. Germline V gene data show CDR1 as MNHNY and CDR2 as SVGAGI (reference sequence).

The chain joins TRBV11-3 to TRBJ2-7; TRBD1 might be the D (5 bases). V gave up 4 bases and J gave up 6 bases, with 10 bases separating them. CDR1 SGHNT and CDR2 YENEEA come from the germline V gene. The CDR3 loop spans 12 amino acids. The CDR3 protein is CASSSKRGEQYF. The CDR3 nucleotides are TGTGCCAGCAGCTCCAAAAGGGGCGAGCAGTACTTC. The entire variable domain, with the rest obtained from reference TRBV11-3 and TRBJ2-7, is as follows: EAGVVQSPRYKIIEKKQPVAFWCNPISGHNTLYWYLQNLGQGPELLIRYENEEAVDDSQLPKDRFSAERLKGVDSTLKIQPAELGDSAVYLCASSSKRGEQYFGPGTRLTVT.

J is TRBJ1-1 and V is TRBV18; 9 positions agree with TRBD1. The CDR3 contains 14 residues. The germline V gene has CDR1 KGHSH and CDR2 LQKENI. With V trimmed by 2 bases and J by 5 bases, 3 bases remained unmatched. The CDR3 protein is CASSPSQGATEAFF. Here the CDR3 DNA reads TGTGCCAGCTCACCATCACAGGGGGCGACTGAAGCTTTCTTT.

The chain is built from TRBV24-1 and TRBJ2-5; D ambiguous. The V gene's germline CDR1 is KGHDR and CDR2 SFDVKD. The ends were cut back, 0 bases at V and 2 bases at J, with 6 bases in the middle. The CDR3 totals 14 residues. The CDR3 sequence is CATSDLLEQETQYF. CDR3 sequence (DNA): TGTGCCACCAGTGATTTGCTGGAGCAAGAGACCCAGTACTTC.

The chain links TRBV6-2 or TRBV6-3 to TRBJ1-5; D ambiguous. The V and J ends lost 1 base and 0 bases respectively, with 7 bases between them. Germline V gene data show CDR1 as MNHEY and CDR2 as SVGEGT. The CDR3 consists of 15 residues. The CDR3: CASSYFSSSNQPQHF. The CDR3 nucleotides are TGTGCCAGCAGTTACTTTTCCAGTAGCAATCAGCCCCAGCATTTT.

This chain joins TRBV3-1 (or the pseudogene TRBV3-2) and TRBJ1-2; 10 bases line up with TRBD1. V was pared by 4 bases and J by 9 bases, with 11 bases of the junction left unmatched. This CDR3 has 15 amino acids. CDR1 is LGHDT and CDR2 is YNNKEL in the germline V gene (reference sequence). CDR3 nucleotides: TGTGCCAGCAGCCCGGGACAGGGGTTAAGTGGATGCTACACCTTC. Protein sequence: CASSPGQGLSGCYTF.

The rearrangement links TRBV21-1 to TRBJ2-2; no check of the table's D call, TRBD2, against the DNA was made. TRBV21-1 is described as a pseudogene. This CDR3 is 16 amino acids long. The CDR3 bases are TGTGCCAGAAATGCACTAGCGGGAGGTCCCACCGGGGAGCTGTTTTTT. This translates into CARNALAGGPTGELFF.